The present T cell receptor beta chain was sequenced within a study of T-cell memory formation after mild COVID-19. Study details: TCR clusters were largely donor specific.

About this clonotype itself: Its antigen is unknown.

Whole-study findings and limits: Those CD4+ clones that contracted were mainly in CM and EM (CD8+ ones in EMRA). Confirmation of SARS-CoV-2 specificity was lacking for second-wave clones peaking day 37. Later expanders leaned CD4+, whereas day 15 to 85 contracting clones were balanced CD4/CD8.

The V end was cut by 0 bases, the J end by 5 bases, with 8 bases between. In germline, CDR1 is SGHRS, CDR2 YFSETQ. This CDR3 spans 13 amino acids. TCRdb reprocessed the 5' RACE reads with MiXCR, giving one entry per CDR3 protein. The sample contains about 250,000 distinct CDR3 sequences, approximately 15% of which appear only once. The material sequenced was PBMCs or a T cell subset sorted from them (not recorded which). The V and J genes are TRBV5-1 and TRBJ1-2, with a weak D call TRBD1 (6 bases). This receptor was obtained from an adult woman who had mild COVID-19 (a few samples of this study predate the infection). Cell type and time point are not known. CDR3 sequence reads: CASSLGDTYGYTF. In DNA form, the CDR3 reads TGCGCCAGCAGCTTGGGGGACACTTATGGCTACACCTTC. Full variable domain (rest looked up from reference TRBV5-1 and TRBJ1-2): KAGVTQTPRYLIKTRGQQVTLSCSPISGHRSVSWYQQTPGQGLQFLFEYFSETQRNKGNFPGRFSGRQFSNSRSEMNVSTLELGDSALYLCASSLGDTYGYTFGSGTRLTVV.